This TCR beta chain appears in the sequencing data of a study of T cells in Graves' hyperthyroidism and ophthalmopathy. Study-wide results and limits: A 13 V-J signature model discriminated ophthalmopathy versus stable hyperthyroidism.

CDR3 length equals 16 residues. Per germline, CDR1 ENHRY and CDR2 SYGVKD. V was pared by 6 bases and J by 5 bases, with 11 bases of the junction left unmatched. Authors of the study amplified TCR beta CDR3 regions from RNA transcripts. The HTBI primer set drove a first-round RT-PCR of the TCR CDR3. TCRdb ran MiXCR on the multiplex PCR reads and lists one entry per CDR3 protein. The table lists over 700,000 distinct CDR3 sequences, approximately 40% of them singletons. This clonotype was detected a few times. Antigen: not known. The sequenced material came from blood. The source of this sequence is a middle-aged woman with Graves' hyperthyroidism. The rearrangement joins TRBV10-3 to TRBJ2-1; TRBD1 matches 9 bases. The CDR3 DNA reads TGTGCCATCAGGGGGACGAACAGGGGGCAGGACAATGAGCAGTTCTTC. Translation: CAIRGTNRGQDNEQFF.